This T cell receptor beta chain was captured by sequencing in a study of cytomegalovirus exposure and HLA in healthy donors. 60 Vbeta and 13 Jbeta primers were used in PCR. Sequenced by immunoSEQ multiplex PCR; TCRdb stores in-frame clones only, minus some. The sample includes some 65,000 clones, less than 70% of them seen just once. CDR3 size: 15 residues. Germline CDR1 MNHNS, CDR2 SASEGT. V lost 4 bases, J lost 3 bases, and 6 bases stayed unmatched. The sample taken for sequencing was PBMCs. The sequence was obtained from a woman in her 30s in good health and CMV-seronegative. The V gene is TRBV6-1, the J gene TRBJ2-1; the match to TRBD1 covers 7 bases. The CDR3 spells CASSAHRGSYNEQFF. CDR3 in DNA: TGTGCCAGCAGTGCCCACAGGGGTAGCTACAATGAGCAGTTCTTC.